This passage covers 15 T cell receptor beta chains from one sample sequenced in a study of cytomegalovirus exposure and HLA in healthy donors. Primers for the PCR totalled 60 Vbeta and 13 Jbeta. Clones were sequenced by immunoSEQ multiplex PCR, and TCRdb holds only the in-frame ones, with some missing. The sample gives under 110,000 clones, around 82% of which show up once; approximately 1.5% is in the top ten. The material sequenced was PBMCs. The receptors were sampled from a man aged 45 to 65 in good health and CMV-seronegative.

This chain uses TRBV28 with TRBJ1-5; the D gene is possibly TRBD1 (6 bases). The germline V gene has CDR1 MDHEN and CDR2 SYDVKM. Deletions cut 4 bases from V and 2 bases from J, with 15 bases between. This CDR3 spans 16 amino acids. The DNA for the CDR3 is TGTGCCAGCAGTTATGTTTGGGGGCAGGGCAATCAGCCCCAGCATTTT. This gives the protein CASSYVWGQGNQPQHF.

This clone was seen once. The chain uses TRBV7-8 and TRBJ2-3; 11 bases match TRBD2. Trimming at V came to 5 bases and at J to 4 bases, leaving 5 bases not matched to a gene. The germline CDR1 and CDR2 sequences are SGHVS and FQNEAQ. This CDR3 is built from 15 residues. CDR3 bases: TGTGCCAGCAGCCCTAAGGGACTAGCGGCAGATACGCAGTATTTT. It encodes CASSPKGLAADTQYF.

The rearrangement joins TRBV19 to TRBJ2-7; D perhaps matches TRBD1 (6 bases). Trimming shortened V by 6 bases and J by 0 bases, and 12 bases separated the two germline ends. Germline V CDR1 and CDR2: LNHDA, SQIVND (reference sequence). This CDR3 has 14 amino acids. CDR3 sequence reads: CASSPQGISYEQYF. The CDR3 nucleotides are TGTGCCAGTAGCCCCCAGGGGATCTCCTACGAGCAGTACTTC. The full variable domain, in which reference TRBV19 and TRBJ2-7 provide the parts outside the CDR3, is DGGITQSPKYLFRKEGQNVTLSCEQNLNHDAMYWYRQDPGQGLRLIYYSQIVNDFQKGDIAEGYSVSREKKESFPLTVTSAQKNPTAFYLCASSPQGISYEQYFGPGTRLTVT.

The chain joins TRBV5-6 to TRBJ2-5; 7 bases match TRBD2. This CDR3 has 18 amino acids. J lost 0 bases, V lost 1 base, and 12 bases had no gene match. Germline CDR1 is SGHDT and CDR2 is YYEEEE. CDR3 residues: CASSLSMGGWGYQETQYF. CDR3 nucleotides: TGTGCCAGCAGCTTGTCGATGGGGGGGTGGGGATACCAAGAGACCCAGTACTTC.

The chain combines TRBV11-3 with TRBJ2-2; weak D call: TRBD1 (6 bases). V lost 7 bases and J 3 bases, leaving 24 bases between the germline ends. Germline CDR1 is SGHNT and CDR2 is YENEEA. CDR3 length: 18 amino acids. CDR3 nucleotides: TGTGCCAGCATCTACGCAGGGGCAGGGCGAGGTGACACCGGGGAGCTGTTTTTT. Protein product: CASIYAGAGRGDTGELFF.

CDR3 in amino acids: CASSIDRESYGYTF. CDR3 sequence (DNA): TGTGCCAGTAGTATAGATCGAGAAAGCTATGGCTACACCTTC. The chain carries TRBV19 and TRBJ1-2; D unresolved. CDR1 is LNHDA and CDR2 is SQIVND in the germline V gene (reference sequence). The CDR3 sequence is 14 residues long. V lost 0 bases and J 4 bases, leaving 9 bases between the germline ends. The full variable domain, rest sourced from reference TRBV19 and TRBJ1-2, is DGGITQSPKYLFRKEGQNVTLSCEQNLNHDAMYWYRQDPGQGLRLIYYSQIVNDFQKGDIAEGYSVSREKKESFPLTVTSAQKNPTAFYLCASSIDRESYGYTFGSGTRLTVV.

CDR3 in amino acids: CSVQEGGTEAFF. In DNA form, the CDR3 reads TGCAGCGTCCAGGAGGGGGGGACTGAAGCTTTCTTT. The J gene is TRBJ1-1, the V gene TRBV29-1; a weak D match, TRBD1 (6 bases). The germline gives CDR1 SQVTM, CDR2 ANQGSEA. This CDR3 has 12 amino acids. Trimming took 6 bases from V and 5 from J, leaving 13 bases between them.

V and J are TRBV5-1 and TRBJ2-2; 10 nucleotides align to TRBD1. V gave up 4 bases and J gave up 5 bases; unmatched junction bases: 8. There are 16 residues in the CDR3. Per germline, CDR1 SGHRS and CDR2 YFSETQ. CDR3 coding DNA: TGCGCCAGCAGCCTAGGGACAGGGGTTTTTACCGGGGAGCTGTTTTTT. Amino acid sequence: CASSLGTGVFTGELFF.

The V gene is TRBV6-1, the J gene TRBJ1-2; D ambiguous. V was pared by 6 bases and J by 1 base, with 15 bases between. The CDR3 loop spans 15 amino acids. CDR1 is MNHNS, CDR2 SASEGT, per germline. CDR3 nucleotide sequence: TGTGCCAGCAGGTGGAGAGACGTCGGTAACTATGGCTACACCTTC. As protein: CASRWRDVGNYGYTF.

CDR3 amino acids: CASSLRVGTPSHEQFF. Here the CDR3 DNA reads TGTGCCAGCAGCTTAAGAGTGGGGACTCCGAGTCATGAGCAGTTCTTC. V and J are TRBV5-8 and TRBJ2-1; possibly TRBD2 for D (6 bases). Trimming cost V 2 bases and J 8 bases, with 20 bases left between them. The germline gives CDR1 SGHTS, CDR2 YDEGEE. CDR3 length equals 16 residues.

This chain joins TRBV15 and TRBJ1-2; D unclear. The CDR3 is made up of 17 amino acids. The germline V gene has CDR1 LNHNV and CDR2 YYDKDF (reference sequence). V dropped 0 bases and J dropped 8 bases, with 22 bases sitting between them. CDR3 DNA: TGTGCCACCAGCAGAGATCGGGCGGGAATATCCTCCCTCGGCTACACCTTC. Translation: CATSRDRAGISSLGYTF.

In this sample, this clone turned up a few times. One end of the junction fails to match germline, which may point to a read error. The chain recombines TRBV7-9 with TRBJ2-5, with 7 bases identical to TRBD2. The CDR3 is 12 amino acids. Germline CDR1 SEHNR, CDR2 FQNEAQ (reference sequence). The CDR3 protein is CSSSWGGETQYF. DNA of the CDR3: TGTTCCAGCAGCTGGGGGGGGGAGACCCAGTACTTC.

The chain employs TRBV7-9 and TRBJ1-4; TRBD1 agrees at 7 bases. The trim removed 5 bases at V and 10 bases at J, leaving 7 bases unmatched. The CDR3 runs 13 residues. Germline values: CDR1 SEHNR, CDR2 FQNEAQ (reference sequence). The CDR3, as DNA: TGTGCCAGCAGCCCCCAGGGGGTTGGAAAACTGTTTTTT. Its protein product is CASSPQGVGKLFF.

The V gene is TRBV19, the J gene TRBJ2-3; maybe TRBD2 (6 bases). CDR3 length equals 11 residues. V lost 7 bases to trimming and J lost 11 bases, with 13 bases between them. Germline V lookup: CDR1 LNHDA, CDR2 SQIVND (reference sequence). The CDR3 sequence is CASTRGGGQYF. The CDR3 DNA follows: TGTGCCAGTACCCGGGGAGGCGGGCAGTATTTT.

This clone was seen repeatedly, ten times or more. At one end, the junction sequence differs from germline, possibly due to a read error. V and J are TRBV5-1 and TRBJ1-2, with TRBD1 matching 8 bases. Per germline, CDR1 SGHRS and CDR2 YFSETQ. The CDR3 spans 16 residues. The CDR3 nucleotides read TGCGCCAGCAGCTCTGGTAGAGGACAGGGAAACTCTGGCTACACCTTC. This sequence encodes CASSSGRGQGNSGYTF.